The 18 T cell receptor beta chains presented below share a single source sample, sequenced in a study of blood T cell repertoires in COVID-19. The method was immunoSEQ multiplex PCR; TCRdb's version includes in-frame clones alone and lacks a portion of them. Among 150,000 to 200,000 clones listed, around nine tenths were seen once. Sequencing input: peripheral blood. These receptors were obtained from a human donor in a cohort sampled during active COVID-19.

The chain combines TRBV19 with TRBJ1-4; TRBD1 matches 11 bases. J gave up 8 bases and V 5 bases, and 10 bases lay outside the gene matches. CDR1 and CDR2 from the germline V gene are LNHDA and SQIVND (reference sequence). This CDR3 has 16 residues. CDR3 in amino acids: CASSGGQGGSKEKLFF. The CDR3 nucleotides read TGTGCCAGTAGTGGGGGACAGGGGGGGTCGAAGGAAAAACTGTTTTTT.

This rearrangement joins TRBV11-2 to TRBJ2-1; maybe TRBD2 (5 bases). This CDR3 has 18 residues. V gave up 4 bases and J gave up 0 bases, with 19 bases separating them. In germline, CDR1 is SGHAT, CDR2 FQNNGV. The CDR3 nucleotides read TGTGCCAGCAGCTCCGGGGATTGGGGAATAGGCTCCTACAATGAGCAGTTCTTC. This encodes CASSSGDWGIGSYNEQFF. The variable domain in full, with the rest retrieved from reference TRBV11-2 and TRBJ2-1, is EAGVAQSPRYKIIEKRQSVAFWCNPISGHATLYWYQQILGQGPKLLIQFQNNGVVDDSQLPKDRFSAERLKGVDSTLKIQPAKLEDSAVYLCASSSGDWGIGSYNEQFFGPGTRLTVL.

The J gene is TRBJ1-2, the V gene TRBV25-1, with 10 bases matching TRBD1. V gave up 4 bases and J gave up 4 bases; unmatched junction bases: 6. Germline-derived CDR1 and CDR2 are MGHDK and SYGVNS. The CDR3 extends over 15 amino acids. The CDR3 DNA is TGTGCCAGCAGTGTAGGGACAGGGGCTTTCTATGGCTACACCTTC. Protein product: CASSVGTGAFYGYTF.

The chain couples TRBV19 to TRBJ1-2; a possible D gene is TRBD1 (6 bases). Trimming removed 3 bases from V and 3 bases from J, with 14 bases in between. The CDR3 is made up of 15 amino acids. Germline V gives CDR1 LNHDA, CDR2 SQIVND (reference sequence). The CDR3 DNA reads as TGTGCCAGTAGTATTTCAGGGGATTTTGACTATGGCTACACCTTC. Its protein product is CASSISGDFDYGYTF.

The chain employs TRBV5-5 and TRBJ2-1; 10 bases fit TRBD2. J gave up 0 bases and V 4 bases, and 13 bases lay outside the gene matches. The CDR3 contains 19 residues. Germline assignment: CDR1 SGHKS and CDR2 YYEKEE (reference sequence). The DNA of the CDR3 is TGTGCCAGCAGCCTGTTGGCGACTAGCGGGTCTTACTCCTACAATGAGCAGTTCTTC. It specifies CASSLLATSGSYSYNEQFF.

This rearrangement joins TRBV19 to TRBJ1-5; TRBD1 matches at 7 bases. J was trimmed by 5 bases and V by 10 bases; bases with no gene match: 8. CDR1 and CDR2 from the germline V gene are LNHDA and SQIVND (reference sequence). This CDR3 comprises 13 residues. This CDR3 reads CATDGGQHQPQHF. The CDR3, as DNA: TGTGCCACCGACGGGGGACAGCATCAGCCCCAGCATTTT.

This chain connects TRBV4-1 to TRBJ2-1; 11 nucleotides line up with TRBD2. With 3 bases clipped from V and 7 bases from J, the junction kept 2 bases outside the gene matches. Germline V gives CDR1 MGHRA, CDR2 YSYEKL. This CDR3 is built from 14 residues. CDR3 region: CASSHSSGRNEQFF. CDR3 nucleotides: TGCGCCAGCAGCCACTCTAGCGGGAGGAATGAGCAGTTCTTC.

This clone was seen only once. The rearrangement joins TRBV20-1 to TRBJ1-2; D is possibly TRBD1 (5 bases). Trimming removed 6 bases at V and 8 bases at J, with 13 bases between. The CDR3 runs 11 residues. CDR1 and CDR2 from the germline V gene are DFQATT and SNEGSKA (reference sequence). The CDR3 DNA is TGCAGTGCGTGGGGGGAAGGAGGCTACACCTTC. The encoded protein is CSAWGEGGYTF.

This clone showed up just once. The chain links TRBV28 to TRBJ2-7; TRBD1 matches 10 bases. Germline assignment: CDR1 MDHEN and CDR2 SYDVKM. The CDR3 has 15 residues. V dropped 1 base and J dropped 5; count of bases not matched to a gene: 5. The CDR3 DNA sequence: TGTGCCAGCAGTTTATATGGGACAGGGGACCACGAGCAGTACTTC. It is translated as CASSLYGTGDHEQYF.

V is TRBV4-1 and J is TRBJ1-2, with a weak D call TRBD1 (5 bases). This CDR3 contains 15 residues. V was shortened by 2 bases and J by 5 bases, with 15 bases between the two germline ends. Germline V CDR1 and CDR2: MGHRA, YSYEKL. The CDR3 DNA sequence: TGCGCCAGCAGCCAATCAGGGTTGGGCCAGTATGGCTACACCTTC. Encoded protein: CASSQSGLGQYGYTF.

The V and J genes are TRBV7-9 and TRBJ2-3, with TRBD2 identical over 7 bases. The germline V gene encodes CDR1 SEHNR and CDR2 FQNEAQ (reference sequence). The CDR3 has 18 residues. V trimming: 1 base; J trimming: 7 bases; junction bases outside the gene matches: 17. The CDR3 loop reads CASSLDLWGGSSTYTQYF. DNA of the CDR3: TGTGCCAGCAGCTTAGATCTCTGGGGGGGATCCAGTACTTATACGCAGTATTTT.

CDR3 nucleotide sequence: TGCGCCAGCAGCCAAGATCGGGGGAAGCCCCAGCATTTT. It encodes CASSQDRGKPQHF. The chain employs TRBV4-3 and TRBJ1-5; tentative D call: TRBD1 (5 bases). The CDR3 runs to 13 residues. CDR1 is LGHNA, CDR2 YSLEER, per germline. With 0 bases removed from V and 8 bases from J, the gap between germline ends came to 8 bases.

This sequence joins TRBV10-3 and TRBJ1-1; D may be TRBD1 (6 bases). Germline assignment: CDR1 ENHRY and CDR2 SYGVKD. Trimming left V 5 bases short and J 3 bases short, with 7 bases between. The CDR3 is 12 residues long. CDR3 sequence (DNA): TGTGCCATCAGTAAGGGGGACACTGAAGCTTTCTTT. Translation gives CAISKGDTEAFF.

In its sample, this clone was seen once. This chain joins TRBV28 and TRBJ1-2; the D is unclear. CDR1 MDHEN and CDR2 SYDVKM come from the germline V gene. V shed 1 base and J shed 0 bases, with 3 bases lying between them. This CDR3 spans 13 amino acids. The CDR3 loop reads CASSLFANYGYTF. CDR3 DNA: TGTGCCAGCAGTTTATTCGCTAACTATGGCTACACCTTC.

CDR3: CASSPSPSGVYEQYF. The CDR3 DNA sequence: TGTGCCAGCAGCCCCTCCCCTAGCGGGGTATACGAGCAGTACTTC. V usage is TRBV3-1 (or the pseudogene TRBV3-2) and J usage is TRBJ2-7; TRBD2 aligns across 9 bases. J gave up 4 bases and V 4 bases, and 8 bases lay outside the gene matches. The CDR3 consists of 15 residues. Germline V gene data show CDR1 as LGHDT and CDR2 as YNNKEL (reference sequence).

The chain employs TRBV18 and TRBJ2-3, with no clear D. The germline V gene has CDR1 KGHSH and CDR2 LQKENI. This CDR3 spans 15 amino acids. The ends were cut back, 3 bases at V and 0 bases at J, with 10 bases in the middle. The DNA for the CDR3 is TGTGCCAGCTCACCGCCATCTAAGAGCACAGATACGCAGTATTTT. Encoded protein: CASSPPSKSTDTQYF.

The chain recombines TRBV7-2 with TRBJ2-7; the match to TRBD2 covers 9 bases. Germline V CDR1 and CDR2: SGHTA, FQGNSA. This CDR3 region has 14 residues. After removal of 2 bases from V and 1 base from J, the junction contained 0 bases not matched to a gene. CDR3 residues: CASSLTSGSYEQYF. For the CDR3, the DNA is TGTGCCAGCAGCTTAACTAGCGGGTCCTACGAGCAGTACTTC.

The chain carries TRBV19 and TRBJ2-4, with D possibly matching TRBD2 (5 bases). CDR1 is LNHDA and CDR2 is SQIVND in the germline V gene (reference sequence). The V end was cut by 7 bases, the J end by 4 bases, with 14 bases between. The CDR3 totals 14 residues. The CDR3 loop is CASKGGSDKNIQYF. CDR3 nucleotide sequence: TGTGCCAGTAAAGGAGGTAGCGATAAAAACATTCAGTACTTC.